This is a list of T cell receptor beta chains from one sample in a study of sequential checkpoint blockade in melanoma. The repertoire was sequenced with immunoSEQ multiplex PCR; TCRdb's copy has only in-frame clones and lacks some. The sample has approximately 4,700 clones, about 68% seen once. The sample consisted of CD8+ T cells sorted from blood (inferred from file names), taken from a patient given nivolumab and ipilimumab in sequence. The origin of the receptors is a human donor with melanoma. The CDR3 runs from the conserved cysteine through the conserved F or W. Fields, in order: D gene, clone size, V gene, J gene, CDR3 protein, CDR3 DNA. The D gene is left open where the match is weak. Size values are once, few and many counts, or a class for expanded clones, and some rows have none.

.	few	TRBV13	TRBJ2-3	CASSPKYPTSTDTQYF	TGTGCCAGCAGTCCCAAGTACCCCACTAGCACAGATACGCAGTATTTT
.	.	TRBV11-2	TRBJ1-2	CASSGAGPSNYGYTF	TGTGCCAGCAGCGGAGCGGGGCCTTCCAACTATGGCTACACCTTC
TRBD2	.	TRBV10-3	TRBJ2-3	CAISEVGISGRDDTQYF	TGTGCCATCAGTGAGGTTGGGATCAGCGGGAGGGACGATACGCAGTATTTT
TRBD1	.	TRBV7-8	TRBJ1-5	CASSLTRTGYTPNQPQHF	TGTGCCAGCAGCTTAACGCGGACAGGCTATACTCCCAATCAGCCCCAGCATTTT
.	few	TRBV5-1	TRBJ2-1	CASSLIASSYNEQFF	TGCGCCAGCAGCTTGATTGCTAGCTCCTACAATGAGCAGTTCTTC
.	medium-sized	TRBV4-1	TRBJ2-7	CASSLTLSSYEQYF	TGCGCCAGCAGTTTAACCTTGAGCTCCTACGAGCAGTACTTC
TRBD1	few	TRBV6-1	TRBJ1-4	CASSRTGWVNEKLFF	TGTGCCAGCAGTAGGACAGGGTGGGTTAATGAAAAACTGTTTTTT
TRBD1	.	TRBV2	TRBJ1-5	CASSGTADQQPQHF	TGTGCCAGCAGCGGGACAGCCGATCAACAGCCCCAGCATTTT
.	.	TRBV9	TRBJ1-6	CASSAGPKGINSPLHF	TGTGCCAGCAGCGCTGGACCCAAGGGGATTAATTCACCCCTCCACTTT
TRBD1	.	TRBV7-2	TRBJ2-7	CASSPVFGQGLYEQYF	TGTGCCAGCAGCCCCGTGTTCGGACAGGGCCTCTACGAGCAGTACTTC
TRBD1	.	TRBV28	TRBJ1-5	CASTRTGSNQPQHF	TGTGCCAGCACCCGGACAGGGTCGAATCAGCCCCAGCATTTT
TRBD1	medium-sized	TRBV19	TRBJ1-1	CASSIGGQGAEAFF	TGTGCCAGTAGTATTGGGGGACAGGGGGCTGAAGCTTTCTTT
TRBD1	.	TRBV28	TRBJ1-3	CASSFTGGSVNTIYF	TGTGCCAGCAGTTTTACAGGGGGCTCTGTAAACACCATATATTTT
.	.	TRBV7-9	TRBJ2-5	CASSSSRYQETQYF	TGTGCCAGCAGCTCCAGCAGGTACCAAGAGACCCAGTACTTC
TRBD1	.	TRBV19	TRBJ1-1	CASSDRGLDTEAFF	TGTGCCAGTAGTGACAGGGGGCTGGACACTGAAGCTTTCTTT
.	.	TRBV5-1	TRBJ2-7	CASSSTGSIEQYF	TGCGCCAGCAGCTCCACAGGGTCGATTGAGCAGTACTTC
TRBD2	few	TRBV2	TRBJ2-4	CASCLAGVAKNIQYF	TGTGCCAGCTGCCTAGCGGGAGTTGCCAAAAACATTCAGTACTTC
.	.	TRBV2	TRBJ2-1	CASSGRENEQFF	TGTGCCAGCAGTGGGCGGGAAAATGAGCAGTTCTTC
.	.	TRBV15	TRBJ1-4	CATSRGGIPNEKLFF	TGTGCCACCAGCAGAGGCGGGATCCCTAATGAAAAACTGTTTTTT
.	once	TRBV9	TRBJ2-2	CASSVFSSTGELFF	TGTGCCAGCAGCGTATTTTCGTCCACCGGGGAGCTGTTTTTT
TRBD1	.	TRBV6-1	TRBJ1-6	CASRVDRGLRPLHF	TGTGCCAGCAGAGTAGACAGGGGGCTGAGGCCCCTCCACTTT
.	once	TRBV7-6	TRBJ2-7	CASSSERSTYEQYF	TGTGCCAGCAGCAGCGAGCGGAGCACCTACGAGCAGTACTTC
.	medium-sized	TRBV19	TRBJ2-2	CASSNFNTGELFF	TGTGCCAGTTCTAACTTTAACACCGGGGAGCTGTTTTTT
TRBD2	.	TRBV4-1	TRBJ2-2	CATKITSVAGELFF	TGCGCCACCAAAATAACTAGCGTTGCCGGGGAGCTGTTTTTT
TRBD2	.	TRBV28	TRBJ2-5	CASSPPRTRFSETQYF	TGTGCCAGCAGTCCGCCCAGGACTAGATTCTCAGAGACCCAGTACTTC
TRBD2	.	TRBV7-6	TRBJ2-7	CASSTAGLTGGPRNEQYF	TGTGCCAGCAGCACCGCCGGACTAACGGGAGGGCCTAGAAACGAGCAGTACTTC
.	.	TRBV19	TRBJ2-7	CASSIVSNSVEQYF	TGTGCCAGTAGTATAGTCTCCAATTCGGTCGAGCAGTACTTC
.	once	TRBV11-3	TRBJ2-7	CASSLDNRHGEQYF	TGTGCCAGCAGCTTAGACAACAGACATGGGGAGCAGTACTTC
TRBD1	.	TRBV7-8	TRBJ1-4	CASSFPRDRGVVSGANEKLFF	TGTGCCAGCAGCTTTCCACGCGACAGGGGGGTGGTTTCAGGAGCTAATGAAAAACTGTTTTTT
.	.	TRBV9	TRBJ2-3	CASSVEGGGAGDTQYF	TGTGCCAGCAGCGTAGAAGGAGGGGGGGCCGGAGATACGCAGTATTTT
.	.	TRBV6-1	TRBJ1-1	CASRWGGSAFF	TGTGCCAGCAGGTGGGGGGGATCGGCTTTCTTT
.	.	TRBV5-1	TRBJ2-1	CASRAENNEQFF	TGCGCCAGCAGAGCGGAAAACAATGAGCAGTTCTTC
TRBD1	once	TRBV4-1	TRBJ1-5	CASTETGGTQPQHF	TGCGCCAGCACGGAGACAGGGGGTACTCAGCCCCAGCATTTT
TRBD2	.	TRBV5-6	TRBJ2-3	CASIGTSGDTNTQYF	TGTGCCAGCATCGGGACTAGCGGGGACACGAATACGCAGTATTTT
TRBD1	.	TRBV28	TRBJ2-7	CASSLPDRGSSYEQYF	TGTGCCAGCAGTTTACCGGACAGGGGTAGCTCCTACGAGCAGTACTTC
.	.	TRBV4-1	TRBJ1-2	CASSPSGVRAKGYGYTF	TGCGCCAGCAGCCCCTCGGGGGTCAGAGCAAAGGGCTATGGCTACACCTTC
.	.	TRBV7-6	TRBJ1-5	CASSSDSGNQPQHF	TGTGCCAGCAGTTCCGACTCTGGGAATCAGCCCCAGCATTTT
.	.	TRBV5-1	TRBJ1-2	CASSWNGGNYGYTF	TGCGCCAGCAGCTGGAATGGGGGGAACTATGGCTACACCTTC
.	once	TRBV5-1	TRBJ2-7	CASSLAGGQSEQYF	TGCGCCAGCAGCTTGGCCGGGGGACAGAGCGAGCAGTACTTC
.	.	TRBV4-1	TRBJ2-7	CASSQDLTVMYEQYF	TGCGCCAGCAGCCAAGATCTGACAGTTATGTACGAGCAGTACTTC
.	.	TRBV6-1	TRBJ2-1	CASRAEGPYNEQFF	TGTGCCAGCAGAGCGGAGGGCCCCTACAATGAGCAGTTCTTC
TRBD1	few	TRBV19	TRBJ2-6	CASSLRQGASGANVLTF	TGTGCCAGTAGCCTCAGACAGGGGGCATCTGGGGCCAACGTCCTGACTTTC
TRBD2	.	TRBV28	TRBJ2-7	CASSLAGESYEQYF	TGTGCCAGCAGCTTAGCGGGAGAGTCCTACGAGCAGTACTTC
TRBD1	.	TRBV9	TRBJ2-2	CASSETGGNTGELFF	TGTGCCAGCAGCGAGACAGGGGGAAACACCGGGGAGCTGTTTTTT
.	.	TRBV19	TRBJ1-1	CASSTPGQKRTEAFF	TGTGCCAGTAGTACCCCTGGACAGAAACGTACTGAAGCTTTCTTT
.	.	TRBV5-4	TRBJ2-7	CASNQKGESSYEQYF	TGTGCCAGCAACCAGAAGGGGGAGAGCTCCTACGAGCAGTACTTC
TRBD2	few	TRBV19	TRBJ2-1	CASSGLAGDSYNEQFF	TGTGCCAGTAGTGGGCTAGCGGGAGATTCTTACAATGAGCAGTTCTTC
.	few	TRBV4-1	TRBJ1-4	CASSPKRTGSEKLFF	TGCGCCAGCAGCCCCAAAAGGACTGGGAGTGAAAAACTGTTTTTT
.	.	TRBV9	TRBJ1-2	CASSASGGNGYTF	TGTGCCAGCAGCGCGTCGGGGGGTAACGGCTACACCTTC
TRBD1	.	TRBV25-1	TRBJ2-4	CASSPGTEHYF	TGTGCCAGCAGTCCCGGGACAGAACATTACTTC
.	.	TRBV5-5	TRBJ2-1	CASSLDPGSSSYNEQFF	TGTGCCAGCAGCTTGGACCCGGGGTCCAGCTCCTACAATGAGCAGTTCTTC
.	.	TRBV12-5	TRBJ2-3	CASGIGGGQQTSTDTQYF	TGTGCTAGTGGTATAGGGGGTGGACAGCAAACTAGCACAGATACGCAGTATTTT
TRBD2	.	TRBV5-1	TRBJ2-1	CASSPVGSGRSGGNEQFF	TGCGCCAGCAGCCCCGTCGGTAGCGGGAGGTCGGGTGGCAATGAGCAGTTCTTC
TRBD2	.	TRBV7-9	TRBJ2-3	CASSLAAGGSTDTQYF	TGTGCCAGCAGCTTAGCGGCGGGGGGAAGCACAGATACGCAGTATTTT
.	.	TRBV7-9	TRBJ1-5	CASSPSGTYNQPQHF	TGTGCCAGCAGCCCAAGCGGGACGTACAATCAGCCCCAGCATTTT